Each of the 9 T cell receptor beta chains below was sequenced from the same sample in a study of T cell responses to AZD1222 COVID-19 vaccine. This table comes from immunoSEQ multiplex PCR, and its TCRdb copy is limited to in-frame clones, with some not included. The repertoire holds about 150,000 clones, with approximately 90% as singletons. The sequences come from peripheral blood, collected 28 days after the second AZD1222 dose. The receptors stem from an adult who received the AZD1222 COVID-19 vaccine.

The V and J genes are TRBV6-6 and TRBJ2-5; D might be TRBD2 (6 bases). The CDR3 covers 14 residues. Germline assignment: CDR1 MNHNY and CDR2 SVGAGI (reference sequence). The germline V and J ends were trimmed by 6 bases and 1 base, with 12 bases remaining between them. CDR3 coding DNA: TGTGCCAGCAGGATCCGGGGAGGCCAAGAGACCCAGTACTTC. Protein product: CASRIRGGQETQYF.

The gene calls are TRBV18 and TRBJ2-1; 7 positions agree with TRBD2. The CDR3 runs to 17 residues. Trimming at V came to 1 base and at J to 5 bases, leaving 11 bases not matched to a gene. Germline V gene lookup returns CDR1 KGHSH and CDR2 LQKENI. The CDR3 DNA sequence: TGTGCCAGCTCACCACGCCCTAGCGGCATGAAACACAATGAGCAGTTCTTC. It is translated as CASSPRPSGMKHNEQFF.

The chain combines TRBV2 with TRBJ1-1, with a weak D call TRBD1 (5 bases). Germline CDR1 SNHLY, CDR2 FYNNEI. CDR3 length: 13 residues. V lost 11 bases and J lost 3, with 16 bases in between. This CDR3 reads CAGARGRYTEAFF. The CDR3 DNA reads as TGTGCCGGGGCAAGAGGGAGGTACACTGAAGCTTTCTTT.

Only one count was recorded for this clone. The CDR3 here is CASTFSGNTIYF. The CDR3 DNA follows: TGTGCCAGCACTTTCTCTGGAAACACCATATATTTT. V gene TRBV6-6 combines with J gene TRBJ1-3; D is ambiguous. Germline loops: CDR1 MNHNY, CDR2 SVGAGI (reference sequence). V was pared by 7 bases and J by 0 bases, with 4 bases between. The CDR3 covers 12 residues.

The genes are TRBV7-9 and TRBJ1-4; D unresolved. This CDR3 comprises 12 residues. Germline assignment: CDR1 SEHNR and CDR2 FQNEAQ (reference sequence). V was trimmed by 4 bases and J by 0 bases, leaving 0 bases between them. The CDR3 here is CASSSTNEKLFF. CDR3 in DNA: TGTGCCAGCAGCTCAACTAATGAAAAACTGTTTTTT.

The rearrangement links TRBV6-5 to TRBJ1-5, with D possibly TRBD1 on 5 matching bases. CDR3 length: 14 residues. Germline V gene lookup returns CDR1 MNHEY and CDR2 SVGAGI. V gave up 0 bases and J gave up 6 bases, with 9 bases separating them. The CDR3 DNA follows: TGTGCCAGCAGTTACTCGGCAGGGAGTCAGCCCCAGCATTTT. Protein product: CASSYSAGSQPQHF.

The chain has TRBV9 and TRBJ2-7, with 7 nucleotides matching TRBD1. The CDR3 sequence is 13 residues long. V shed 4 bases, J shed 4 bases, and the junction held 5 bases outside the gene matches. CDR1 is SGDLS, CDR2 YYNGEE, per germline. The CDR3: CASSPQGRYEQYF. In DNA, the CDR3 is TGTGCCAGCAGCCCACAGGGGCGGTACGAGCAGTACTTC.

The V and J genes are TRBV10-3 and TRBJ2-6; possibly TRBD1 for D (6 bases). This CDR3 has 15 amino acids. CDR1 ENHRY and CDR2 SYGVKD come from the germline V gene. Deletions cut 2 bases from V and 4 bases from J, with 9 bases between. CDR3 nucleotide sequence: TGTGCCATCAGTGAGAGGGGGATAGGGGCCAACGTCCTGACTTTC. It translates to CAISERGIGANVLTF.

This chain links TRBV30 with TRBJ1-2, with D tentatively TRBD1 (5 bases). Looked up from germline, CDR1 is GTSNPN and CDR2 is SVGIG (reference sequence). The CDR3 runs to 13 residues. The V end lost 1 base, the J end lost 8 bases, and 14 bases lay between the germline ends. The chain's CDR3 is CAWSEGYWKGYTF. The CDR3 DNA reads as TGTGCCTGGAGTGAGGGGTATTGGAAGGGCTACACCTTC.